This T cell receptor (beta chain) was found in a study of blood T cell repertoires in COVID-19. Germline-derived CDR1 and CDR2 are GTSNPN and SVGIG (reference sequence). V lost 2 bases and J lost 2; bases outside the gene matches: 7. This CDR3 comprises 15 residues. TCRdb's table, derived via immunoSEQ multiplex PCR, lists solely in-frame clones and lacks some. The sample shows about 260,000 clones, roughly 86% of them seen only once. Sample: peripheral blood. The source of this sequence is a human donor in a cohort sampled during active COVID-19. V is TRBV30 and J is TRBJ1-2; 8 bases line up with TRBD1. DNA for the CDR3: TGTGCCTGGAGTAGTCGGCAGGGGGCAAACTATGGCTACACCTTC. It yields the protein CAWSSRQGANYGYTF.